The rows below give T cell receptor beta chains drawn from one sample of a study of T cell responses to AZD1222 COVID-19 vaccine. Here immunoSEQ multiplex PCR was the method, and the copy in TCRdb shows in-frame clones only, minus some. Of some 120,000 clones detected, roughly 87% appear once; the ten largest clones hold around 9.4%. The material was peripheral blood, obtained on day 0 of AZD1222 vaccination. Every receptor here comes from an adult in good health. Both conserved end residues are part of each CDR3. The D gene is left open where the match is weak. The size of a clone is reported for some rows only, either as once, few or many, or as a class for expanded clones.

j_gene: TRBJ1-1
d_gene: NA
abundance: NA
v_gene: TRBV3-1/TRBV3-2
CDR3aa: CASSQQGADTEAFF
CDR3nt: TGTGCCAGCAGCCAACAGGGTGCGGACACTGAAGCTTTCTTT

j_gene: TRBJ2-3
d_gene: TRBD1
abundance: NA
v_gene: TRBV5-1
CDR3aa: CASSGQGAGTDTQYF
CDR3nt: TGCGCCAGCAGCGGACAGGGGGCTGGAACAGATACGCAGTATTTT

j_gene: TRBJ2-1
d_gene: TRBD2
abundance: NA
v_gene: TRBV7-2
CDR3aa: CASRPTSAFSYNEQFF
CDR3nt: TGTGCCAGCAGGCCGACTAGCGCCTTCTCCTACAATGAGCAGTTCTTC

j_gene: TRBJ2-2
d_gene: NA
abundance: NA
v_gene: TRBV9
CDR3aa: CASSVKLNTGELFF
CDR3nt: TGTGCCAGCAGCGTCAAGTTGAACACCGGGGAGCTGTTTTTT

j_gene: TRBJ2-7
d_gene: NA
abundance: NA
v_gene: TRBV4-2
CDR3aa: CASSQDLTAAYEQYF
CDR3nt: TGTGCCAGCAGCCAAGATCTGACGGCCGCCTACGAGCAGTACTTC

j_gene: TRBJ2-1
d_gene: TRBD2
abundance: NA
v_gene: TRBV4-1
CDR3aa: CASSQGGLAGRGEQFF
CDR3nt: TGCGCCAGCAGCCAAGGAGGACTAGCGGGAAGAGGGGAGCAGTTCTTC

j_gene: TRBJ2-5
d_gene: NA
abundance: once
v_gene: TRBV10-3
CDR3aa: CAISHQQETQYF
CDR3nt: TGTGCCATCAGTCACCAGCAAGAGACCCAGTACTTC

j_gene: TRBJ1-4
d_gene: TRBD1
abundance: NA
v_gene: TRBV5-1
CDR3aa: CASSSALQGQKLFF
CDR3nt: TGCGCCAGCAGCTCGGCCTTACAGGGGCAGAAACTGTTTTTT

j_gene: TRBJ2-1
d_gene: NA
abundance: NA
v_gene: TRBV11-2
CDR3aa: CASSPSRAGSSYNEQFF
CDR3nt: TGTGCCAGCAGCCCGTCCAGGGCGGGGAGCTCCTACAATGAGCAGTTCTTC

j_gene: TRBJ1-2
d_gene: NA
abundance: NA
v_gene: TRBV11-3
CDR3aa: CASSLDFSGNANYGYTF
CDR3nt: TGTGCCAGCAGCTTAGATTTCTCTGGGAACGCTAACTATGGCTACACCTTC

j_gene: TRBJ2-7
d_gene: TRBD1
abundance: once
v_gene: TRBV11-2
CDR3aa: CASSPRQGRAYEQYF
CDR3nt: TGTGCCAGCAGCCCCCGACAGGGAAGGGCCTACGAGCAGTACTTC

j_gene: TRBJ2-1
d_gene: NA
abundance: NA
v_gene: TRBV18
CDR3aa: CASSPPRRSSYNEQFF
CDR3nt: TGTGCCAGCTCACCCCCTCGTAGGAGCTCCTACAATGAGCAGTTCTTC

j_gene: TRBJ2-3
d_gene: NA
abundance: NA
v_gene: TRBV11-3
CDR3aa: CASSLRGARSLLGPDTQYF
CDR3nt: TGTGCCAGCAGCTTACGGGGGGCGCGTTCCCTCCTCGGGCCAGATACGCAGTATTTT

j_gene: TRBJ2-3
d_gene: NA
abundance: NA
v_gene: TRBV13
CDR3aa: CASSLGGLEDTQYF
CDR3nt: TGTGCCAGCAGCTTAGGGGGACTGGAAGATACGCAGTATTTT

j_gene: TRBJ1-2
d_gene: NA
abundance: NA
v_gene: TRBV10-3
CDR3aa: CAISESQSGYGYTF
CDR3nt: TGTGCCATCAGTGAGTCGCAGTCCGGCTATGGCTACACCTTC

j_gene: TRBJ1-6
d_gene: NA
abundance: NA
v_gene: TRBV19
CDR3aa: CASSIWRPSSYNSPLHF
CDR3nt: TGTGCCAGTAGTATCTGGAGGCCTAGCTCCTATAATTCACCCCTCCACTTT

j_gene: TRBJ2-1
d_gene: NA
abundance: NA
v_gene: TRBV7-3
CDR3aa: CASSLAVGGYEQFF
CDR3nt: TGTGCCAGCAGCTTGGCCGTCGGGGGCTATGAGCAGTTCTTC

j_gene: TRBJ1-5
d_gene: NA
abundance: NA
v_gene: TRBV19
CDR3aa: CASSMVATENQPQHF
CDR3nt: TGTGCCAGTAGTATGGTGGCGACAGAGAATCAGCCCCAGCATTTT

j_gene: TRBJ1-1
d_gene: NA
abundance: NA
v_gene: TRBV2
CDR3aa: CASRGGALTEAFF
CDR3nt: TGTGCCAGCCGCGGGGGGGCACTCACTGAAGCTTTCTTT

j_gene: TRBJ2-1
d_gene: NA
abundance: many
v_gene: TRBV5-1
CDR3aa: CASSLQASYNEQFF
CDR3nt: TGCGCCAGCAGCTTACAGGCCTCCTACAATGAGCAGTTCTTC

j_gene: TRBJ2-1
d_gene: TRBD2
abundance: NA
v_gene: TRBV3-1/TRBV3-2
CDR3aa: CASSPASGSLHEQFF
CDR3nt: TGTGCCAGCAGCCCCGCTAGCGGGAGTTTGCATGAGCAGTTCTTC

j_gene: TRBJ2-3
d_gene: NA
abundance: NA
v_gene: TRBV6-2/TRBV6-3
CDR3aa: CASSPGRTDTQYF
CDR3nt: TGTGCCAGCAGTCCCGGGAGAACAGATACGCAGTATTTT

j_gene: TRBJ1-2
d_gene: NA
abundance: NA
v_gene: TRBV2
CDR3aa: CASSEDSYGYTF
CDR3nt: TGTGCCAGCAGTGAAGACAGCTATGGCTACACCTTC

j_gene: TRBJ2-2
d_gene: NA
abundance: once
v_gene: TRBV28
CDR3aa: CASTQGGGTGELFF
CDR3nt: TGTGCCAGCACCCAGGGGGGGGGCACCGGGGAGCTGTTTTTT

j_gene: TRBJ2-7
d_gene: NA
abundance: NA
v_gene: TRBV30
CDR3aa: CAWTAQGGEQYF
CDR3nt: TGTGCCTGGACGGCCCAGGGGGGCGAGCAGTACTTC

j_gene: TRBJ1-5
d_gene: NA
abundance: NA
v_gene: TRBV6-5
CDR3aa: CASRNLREYTQPQHF
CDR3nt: TGTGCCAGCCGTAACCTCAGGGAATACACTCAGCCCCAGCATTTT

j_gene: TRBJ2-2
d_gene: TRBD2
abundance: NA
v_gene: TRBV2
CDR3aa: CASSEALQRGRGTGELFF
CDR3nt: TGTGCCAGCAGTGAAGCGCTTCAGCGGGGGCGGGGCACCGGGGAGCTGTTTTTT

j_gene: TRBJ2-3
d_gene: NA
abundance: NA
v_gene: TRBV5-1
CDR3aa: CASSLGASATDTQYF
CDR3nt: TGCGCCAGCAGCTTGGGGGCTAGCGCGACAGATACGCAGTATTTT

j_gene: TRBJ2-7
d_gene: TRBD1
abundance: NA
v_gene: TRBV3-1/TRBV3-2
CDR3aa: CASSRGGREQYF
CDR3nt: TGTGCCAGCAGCAGAGGGGGCCGCGAGCAGTACTTC

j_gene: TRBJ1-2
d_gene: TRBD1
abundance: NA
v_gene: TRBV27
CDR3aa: CASSSRQGRSTF
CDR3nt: TGTGCCAGCAGTTCCCGACAGGGAAGAAGCACCTTC

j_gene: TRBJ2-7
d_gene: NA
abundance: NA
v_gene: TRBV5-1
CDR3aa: CASSLWGGSTYEQYF
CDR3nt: TGCGCCAGCAGCTTGTGGGGCGGGTCGACCTACGAGCAGTACTTC

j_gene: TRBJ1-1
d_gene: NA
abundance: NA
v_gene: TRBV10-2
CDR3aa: CASSSVNTEAFF
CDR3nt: TGCGCCAGCAGTTCGGTGAACACTGAAGCTTTCTTT

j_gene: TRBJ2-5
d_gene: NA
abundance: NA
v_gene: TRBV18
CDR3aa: CASSQAGLGETQYF
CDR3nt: TGTGCCAGCTCACAAGCCGGACTGGGGGAGACCCAGTACTTC

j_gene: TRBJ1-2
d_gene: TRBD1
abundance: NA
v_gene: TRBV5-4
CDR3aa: CASSFLQGGEGYTF
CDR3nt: TGTGCCAGCAGCTTTTTACAGGGGGGGGAGGGCTACACCTTC

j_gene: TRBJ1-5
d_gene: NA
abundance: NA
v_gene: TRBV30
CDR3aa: CAWSVDYRNQPQHF
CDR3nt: TGTGCCTGGAGTGTCGATTACAGGAATCAGCCCCAGCATTTT

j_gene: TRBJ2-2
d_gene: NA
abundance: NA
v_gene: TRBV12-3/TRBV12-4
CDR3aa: CASSSWTGELFF
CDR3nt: TGTGCCAGCAGTTCCTGGACAGGGGAGCTGTTTTTT

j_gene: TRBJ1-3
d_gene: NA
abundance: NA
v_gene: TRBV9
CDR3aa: CASSVGGAYSGNTIYF
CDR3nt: TGTGCCAGCAGCGTAGGGGGGGCCTACTCTGGAAACACCATATATTTT

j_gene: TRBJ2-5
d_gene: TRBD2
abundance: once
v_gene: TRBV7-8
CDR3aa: CASSLLAGGGETQYF
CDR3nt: TGTGCCAGCAGCTTGCTAGCGGGGGGGGGAGAGACCCAGTACTTC

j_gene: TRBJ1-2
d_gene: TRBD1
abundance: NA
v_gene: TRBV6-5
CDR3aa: CASSSIGGAEGYTF
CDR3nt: TGTGCCAGCAGCAGTATAGGGGGCGCAGAAGGCTACACCTTC

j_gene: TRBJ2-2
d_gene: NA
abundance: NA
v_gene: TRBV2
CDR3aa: CASSDRGAGELFF
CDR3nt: TGTGCCAGCAGTGATCGGGGAGCCGGGGAGCTGTTTTTT

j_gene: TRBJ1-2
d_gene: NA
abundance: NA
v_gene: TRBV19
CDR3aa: CASRRRKGSDYGYTF
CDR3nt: TGTGCCAGTAGGAGAAGGAAAGGTTCCGACTATGGCTACACCTTC

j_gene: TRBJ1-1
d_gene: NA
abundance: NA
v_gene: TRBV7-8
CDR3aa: CASSAPGRLSLNTEAFF
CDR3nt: TGTGCCAGCAGCGCTCCGGGACGGCTTTCCTTGAACACTGAAGCTTTCTTT

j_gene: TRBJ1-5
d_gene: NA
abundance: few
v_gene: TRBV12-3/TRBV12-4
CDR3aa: CASGKLRHQPQHF
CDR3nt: TGTGCCAGCGGTAAGCTACGACATCAGCCCCAGCATTTT

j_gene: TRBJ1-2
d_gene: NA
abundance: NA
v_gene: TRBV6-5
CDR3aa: CASSYSHRQSYTF
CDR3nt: TGTGCCAGCAGTTACAGCCACAGGCAGAGCTACACCTTC

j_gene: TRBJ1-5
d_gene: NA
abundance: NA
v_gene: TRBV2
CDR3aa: CASRTSNQPQHF
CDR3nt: TGTGCCAGCAGGACATCCAATCAGCCCCAGCATTTT

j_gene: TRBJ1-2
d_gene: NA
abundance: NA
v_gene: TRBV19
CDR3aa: CASSRAGYYGYTF
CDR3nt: TGTGCCAGTAGTAGGGCAGGATATTATGGCTACACCTTC